A selection of T cell receptor beta chains follows, all from one sample in a study of cytomegalovirus exposure and HLA in healthy donors. Profiling relied on immunoSEQ multiplex PCR, and the TCRdb table lists in-frame clones only, not all of them. The repertoire holds about 90,000 clones, with 70% to 75% as singletons. Sequencing was done on a sample of PBMCs. These receptor sequences come from a woman between 18 and 29 years old in good health and CMV-seropositive. The CDR3 runs from the conserved cysteine through the conserved F or W. D genes are given only for firm matches. Clone size is given for some rows only: seen once, a few or many times, or a class if the clone is expanded.

d_call	v_call	clone_size	j_call	cdr3_aa	cdr3_nt
TRBD2	TRBV30	once	TRBJ2-7	CAWSVRTSGPYEQYF	TGTGCCTGGAGTGTACGGACTAGCGGCCCCTACGAGCAGTACTTC
TRBD2	TRBV7-3	.	TRBJ2-7	CASSSGLAGASGEQYF	TGTGCCAGCAGCTCCGGTCTAGCGGGGGCGTCGGGGGAGCAGTACTTC
TRBD1	TRBV6-4	.	TRBJ2-2	CASSRQGSAGELFF	TGTGCCAGCAGCCGACAGGGGTCGGCCGGGGAGCTGTTTTTT
.	TRBV29-1	.	TRBJ1-1	CSVEYSRLNTEAFF	TGCAGCGTTGAATATTCCAGATTGAACACTGAAGCTTTCTTT
TRBD1	TRBV2	.	TRBJ1-1	CASTKGRQGNTEAFF	TGTGCCAGCACAAAAGGGCGACAGGGTAACACTGAAGCTTTCTTT
TRBD1	TRBV5-8	.	TRBJ2-2	CATADRGLSGELFF	TGTGCCACCGCGGACAGGGGGCTAAGCGGGGAGCTGTTTTTT
.	TRBV30	.	TRBJ1-5	CAWSAGKQPQHF	TGTGCCTGGAGTGCAGGGAAGCAGCCCCAGCATTTT
TRBD1	TRBV7-2	.	TRBJ1-2	CASSSSRQGSYGYTF	TGTGCCAGCAGCTCCTCGCGACAGGGCTCATATGGCTACACCTTC
TRBD2	TRBV28	.	TRBJ2-1	CASSSSSGRLNEQFF	TGTGCCAGCAGTTCCTCTAGCGGGAGATTGAATGAGCAGTTCTTC
.	TRBV7-2	.	TRBJ2-7	CASSFPGAGFFDEQYF	TGTGCCAGCAGCTTCCCAGGGGCAGGTTTTTTCGACGAGCAGTACTTC
.	TRBV15	.	TRBJ1-4	CATSRGETLRELFF	TGTGCCACCAGCAGAGGGGAGACCCTGCGGGAACTGTTTTTT
TRBD2	TRBV4-2	.	TRBJ2-1	CASSQDFSGSYNEQFF	TGTGCCAGCAGCCAAGATTTTAGCGGGAGTTACAATGAGCAGTTCTTC
.	TRBV4-1	.	TRBJ2-3	CASSQDLLTDTQYF	TGCGCCAGCAGCCAAGACTTACTAACAGATACGCAGTATTTT
.	TRBV19	.	TRBJ1-1	CASSIGGFSEAFF	TGTGCCAGTAGTATTGGAGGTTTTTCTGAAGCTTTCTTT
TRBD1	TRBV6-1	.	TRBJ1-3	CASSVSVWIRGLSGNTIYF	TGTGCCAGCAGTGTCAGCGTTTGGATCAGGGGGCTATCTGGAAACACCATATATTTT
TRBD1	TRBV5-8	few	TRBJ1-5	CASSAGQTNSNQPQHF	TGTGCCAGCAGCGCGGGACAGACTAATAGCAATCAGCCCCAGCATTTT
.	TRBV23-1	.	TRBJ1-1	CASSQSQGPPSDTEAFF	TGCGCCAGCAGTCAATCCCAGGGTCCTCCTTCGGACACTGAAGCTTTCTTT
.	TRBV19	few	TRBJ1-1	CASTWKGANTEAFF	TGTGCCAGTACTTGGAAAGGGGCGAACACTGAAGCTTTCTTT
TRBD1	TRBV6-1	.	TRBJ1-3	CASSGTGQSGNTIYF	TGTGCCAGCAGTGGGACAGGACAGTCTGGAAACACCATATATTTT
.	TRBV19	.	TRBJ1-2	CASTNTGLGSYGYTF	TGTGCCAGTACTAATACAGGGTTAGGGAGCTATGGCTACACCTTC
TRBD2	TRBV14	.	TRBJ2-2	CASSPVASGTGELFF	TGTGCCAGCAGCCCGGTGGCTAGCGGTACCGGGGAGCTGTTTTTT
.	TRBV28	.	TRBJ1-2	CASSLTKGVYGYTF	TGTGCCAGCAGTTTAACGAAGGGAGTCTATGGCTACACCTTC
.	TRBV5-4	.	TRBJ2-7	CASSDGGTSHEQYF	TGTGCCAGCAGCGATGGGGGTACTAGCCACGAGCAGTACTTC
TRBD1	TRBV28	.	TRBJ1-1	CASSLLNRQGEAFF	TGTGCCAGCAGTTTATTAAACCGACAGGGCGAAGCTTTCTTT
.	TRBV7-9	.	TRBJ1-3	CASSPSDGLSGNTIYF	TGTGCCAGCAGCCCGTCGGACGGACTCTCTGGAAACACCATATATTTT
TRBD1	TRBV19	few	TRBJ1-5	CASSIETGGPNQPQHF	TGTGCCAGTAGTATCGAGACAGGGGGTCCTAATCAGCCCCAGCATTTT
.	TRBV7-9	.	TRBJ1-2	CASSLAAGVRGYGYTF	TGTGCCAGCAGCTTAGCCGCGGGGGTGAGAGGGTATGGCTACACCTTC
TRBD1	TRBV28	.	TRBJ2-5	CASSWDRGQRETQYF	TGTGCCAGCAGTTGGGACAGGGGGCAACGGGAGACCCAGTACTTC
TRBD2	TRBV6-1	.	TRBJ2-1	CASRERGGDYNEQFF	TGTGCCAGCAGGGAGCGGGGGGGAGACTACAATGAGCAGTTCTTC
TRBD2	TRBV2	.	TRBJ2-1	CASSAGTNSYNEQFF	TGTGCCAGCAGTGCCGGGACTAATAGTTACAATGAGCAGTTCTTC
.	TRBV7-2	.	TRBJ2-5	CASSFWGVQETQYF	TGTGCCAGCAGCTTTTGGGGGGTTCAAGAGACCCAGTACTTC
.	TRBV5-6	once	TRBJ1-4	CASSLVGDVATNEKLFF	TGTGCCAGCAGCTTGGTGGGCGACGTTGCAACTAATGAAAAACTGTTTTTT
TRBD2	TRBV19	.	TRBJ2-3	CASSIDPPSGASTDTQYF	TGTGCCAGTAGTATAGATCCCCCTAGCGGGGCCAGCACAGATACGCAGTATTTT
.	TRBV4-3	once	TRBJ1-1	CASSASDSLGTEAFF	TGCGCCAGCAGCGCATCGGACAGTCTGGGCACTGAAGCTTTCTTT
.	TRBV6-1	.	TRBJ2-7	CAALAALPSYEQYF	TGTGCCGCTCTCGCGGCCTTACCGTCCTACGAGCAGTACTTC
.	TRBV30	.	TRBJ2-5	CAWSDGVLGTQYF	TGTGCCTGGAGTGACGGGGTCCTTGGGACCCAGTACTTC
.	TRBV9	.	TRBJ2-3	CASSASRGSTDTQYF	TGTGCCAGCAGCGCATCAAGGGGAAGCACAGATACGCAGTATTTT
TRBD2	TRBV7-3	once	TRBJ2-3	CASSLRASGEGADTQYF	TGTGCCAGCAGCTTAAGAGCTAGCGGGGAGGGTGCAGATACGCAGTATTTT
.	TRBV11-2	.	TRBJ2-2	CASSTIPGTGELFF	TGTGCCAGCAGCACTATCCCGGGGACCGGGGAGCTGTTTTTT
.	TRBV7-6	.	TRBJ1-1	CASSLGWGGGTEAFF	TGTGCCAGCAGCTTAGGCTGGGGGGGTGGGACTGAAGCTTTCTTT
.	TRBV5-1	.	TRBJ1-5	CASSLEAGRNQPQHF	TGCGCCAGCAGCTTGGAGGCAGGGCGCAATCAGCCCCAGCATTTT